This TCR beta chain was observed in a study of blood T cell repertoires in COVID-19. About the study: Acute-phase and convalescent COVID-19 samples originated in the United States, Italy and Spain. T cells, B-cell-depleted T cells, or PBMCs provided the cDNA or gDNA that served as material.

V shed 2 bases and J 2 bases; nucleotides not matched to a gene: 3. Germline-derived CDR1 and CDR2 are LNHDA and SQIVND (reference sequence). This CDR3 has 15 residues. Original processing notes: Scientists estimated how many nucleated cells there were by amplifying reference gene primers. The method was immunoSEQ multiplex PCR; TCRdb's version includes in-frame clones alone and lacks a portion of them. That table is the source of V, J and clone size, and D and trimming were worked out from the DNA. This sample has about 110,000 clones, with roughly 88% found just once. The sequenced sample consisted of peripheral blood. The receptor's source is a woman older than 75 with active or convalescent COVID-19. The V call is TRBV19, the J call TRBJ2-7, with TRBD2 matching 10 bases. Here the CDR3 DNA reads TGTGCCAGTAGTATATGGGGACTAGCGACCTACGAGCAGTACTTC. This sequence encodes CASSIWGLATYEQYF.